The TCR beta chain under discussion was sequenced for a study of blood T cell repertoires in COVID-19. Trimming took off 7 bases at V and 5 bases at J, with 14 bases between the two ends. The CDR3 runs to 12 residues. The germline V gene has CDR1 SQVTM and CDR2 ANQGSEA. Assay used: immunoSEQ multiplex PCR; TCRdb lists only in-frame clones, some missing. The sample lists over 45,000 clones; 80% to 90% were seen once. This rearrangement joins TRBV29-1 to TRBJ1-2, with D perhaps matching TRBD1 (6 bases). The specimen sequenced was peripheral blood. This receptor was taken from a man aged 50-59 years with active COVID-19. CDR3 coding DNA: TGCAGCGCAGGACAGTCCTCATATGGCTACACCTTC. It yields the protein CSAGQSSYGYTF.